Shown below are 32 T cell receptor beta chains from a single sample sequenced in a study of blood T cell repertoires in COVID-19. Profiled with immunoSEQ multiplex PCR; TCRdb holds only in-frame clones, not every one. The table shows approximately 270,000 clones, with around 83% occurring only once. The sample consisted of peripheral blood. The receptors were sampled from a man at least 80 years old with acute or convalescent COVID-19.

This clone showed up just once. This chain joins TRBV4-1 and TRBJ1-1; TRBD1 aligns across 8 bases. CDR3 length equals 17 residues. CDR1 is MGHRA and CDR2 is YSYEKL in the germline V gene. The junction had 9 bases not matched to a gene; V was cut back by 1 base and J by 2 bases. CDR3 sequence: CASSQVPLQGENTEAFF. CDR3 in DNA: TGCGCCAGCAGCCAAGTCCCTCTACAGGGGGAAAACACTGAAGCTTTCTTT.

This clone was recorded only once. The CDR3 protein is CASSFSGPGDTQYF. The CDR3 region has the DNA TGCGCCAGCAGCTTTAGCGGCCCCGGAGATACGCAGTATTTT. This chain links TRBV5-1 with TRBJ2-3; D perhaps matches TRBD2 (6 bases). The V end lost 2 bases, the J end lost 5 bases, and 12 bases lay between the germline ends. The CDR3 runs to 14 residues. Germline V CDR1 and CDR2: SGHRS, YFSETQ.

V and J are TRBV3-1 (or the pseudogene TRBV3-2) and TRBJ2-1; 8 nucleotides line up with TRBD2. The CDR3 length is 15 residues. V shed 4 bases and J 1 base; nucleotides not matched to a gene: 3. From germline, CDR1 is LGHDT and CDR2 YNNKEL (reference sequence). The CDR3 region has the DNA TGTGCCAGCAGCCGACAGCGGGGGTCCTACAATGAGCAGTTCTTC. Encoded protein: CASSRQRGSYNEQFF.

This chain uses TRBV11-3 with TRBJ2-7; 9 bases fit TRBD1. CDR3 length: 14 residues. V shed 5 bases, J shed 2 bases, and the junction held 4 bases outside the gene matches. Germline CDR1 reads SGHNT; CDR2 reads YENEEA. The CDR3 spells CASSRRTGAYEQYF. The CDR3 DNA follows: TGTGCCAGCAGCAGGCGGACAGGGGCCTACGAGCAGTACTTC.

The chain couples TRBV5-1 to TRBJ1-4, with TRBD1 matching 7 bases. This CDR3 is built from 16 residues. Trimming removed 2 bases from V and 8 bases from J; junction bases left unmatched: 12. CDR1 SGHRS and CDR2 YFSETQ come from the germline V gene. The CDR3 DNA reads as TGCGCCAGCAGCTTTGACAGGGAAGGGATTAAGGAAAAACTGTTTTTT. This gives the protein CASSFDREGIKEKLFF.

The chain carries TRBV2 and TRBJ2-5, with D hard to call. CDR3 length equals 13 residues. Trimming removed 10 bases at V and 3 bases at J, with 15 bases between. Germline V CDR1 and CDR2: SNHLY, FYNNEI. The CDR3: CATSNTLKETQYF. In DNA form, the CDR3 reads TGTGCCACCTCCAATACTCTGAAAGAGACCCAGTACTTC.

The chain carries TRBV28 and TRBJ2-7, with TRBD1 matching 7 bases. The CDR3 runs to 15 residues. J was trimmed by 3 bases and V by 2 bases; bases with no gene match: 7. The V gene's germline CDR1 is MDHEN and CDR2 SYDVKM. Written as DNA, the CDR3 is TGTGCCAGCAGTTTAGATATGGGACAGAACTACGAGCAGTACTTC. Translating gives CASSLDMGQNYEQYF.

This clone was observed once. This rearrangement joins TRBV6-5 to TRBJ1-5; no firm D call. With 6 bases removed from V and 0 bases from J, the gap between germline ends came to 9 bases. The CDR3 length is 14 residues. Germline V gene lookup returns CDR1 MNHEY and CDR2 SVGAGI. CDR3 sequence (DNA): TGTGCCAGCAGCCGGGTCTTTAGCAATCAGCCCCAGCATTTT. Translating gives CASSRVFSNQPQHF.

The rearrangement joins TRBV19 to TRBJ2-7; the D gene is possibly TRBD1 (6 bases). Looked up from germline, CDR1 is LNHDA and CDR2 is SQIVND (reference sequence). The CDR3 is 13 residues long. Between the trimmed V and J ends, which lost 7 bases and 7 bases, there was a span of 17 bases. This chain's CDR3 is CASNPQGRGEQYF. CDR3 bases: TGTGCCAGTAATCCACAGGGTAGGGGGGAGCAGTACTTC.

As concerns this clone: Other DNA sequences from this sample encode an identical CDR3 as well. J is TRBJ1-5 and V is TRBV18, with D tentatively TRBD1 (5 bases). Germline lookup yields CDR1 KGHSH and CDR2 LQKENI. The V end lost 3 bases, the J end lost 2 bases, and 8 bases lay between the germline ends. The CDR3 runs to 14 residues. The CDR3 nucleotides read TGTGCCAGCTCACCTACAGGAGGCAATCAGCCCCAGCATTTT. Amino acid sequence: CASSPTGGNQPQHF.

J is TRBJ2-1 and V is TRBV7-2, with 9 positions matching TRBD2. From germline, CDR1 is SGHTA and CDR2 FQGNSA. V lost 4 bases, J lost 9 bases, and 10 bases stayed unmatched. This CDR3 comprises 15 residues. CDR3 amino acids: CASSYSGRKAFEQFF. The CDR3 coding sequence is TGTGCCAGCAGCTATAGCGGGAGAAAGGCTTTTGAGCAGTTCTTC.

The chain employs TRBV7-9 and TRBJ1-4, with TRBD1 matching over 9 bases. The CDR3 covers 17 residues. CDR1 SEHNR and CDR2 FQNEAQ come from the germline V gene (reference sequence). Unmatched junction bases numbered 5, after V lost 2 bases and J lost 1 base. CDR3 residues: CASSLSTGGRTNEKLFF. The CDR3 nucleotides read TGTGCCAGCAGCTTAAGTACAGGGGGCAGAACTAATGAAAAACTGTTTTTT.

The gene calls are TRBV5-6 and TRBJ2-5; no definite D call. The CDR3 length is 14 residues. Trimming cost V 1 base and J 6 bases, with 13 bases left between them. The germline gives CDR1 SGHDT, CDR2 YYEEEE. The CDR3 loop is CASSLTRPRQTQYF. The CDR3 DNA reads TGTGCCAGCAGCTTGACGCGGCCGAGACAGACCCAGTACTTC. Complete variable domain (other parts from reference TRBV5-6 and TRBJ2-5): DAGVTQSPTHLIKTRGQQVTLRCSPKSGHDTVSWYQQALGQGPQFIFQYYEEEERQRGNFPDRFSGHQFPNYSSELNVNALLLGDSALYLCASSLTRPRQTQYFGPGTRLLVL.

In its sample, this clone was seen a few times. V is TRBV28 and J is TRBJ1-5; D might be TRBD1 (5 bases). V shed 1 base and J shed 5 bases, with 21 bases lying between them. CDR1 is MDHEN and CDR2 is SYDVKM in the germline V gene. The CDR3 loop spans 18 amino acids. For the CDR3, the DNA is TGTGCCAGCAGTTTATCACGGGGGTTGGGGTCTAACGATCAGCCCCAGCATTTT. Its translation: CASSLSRGLGSNDQPQHF.

A few counts support this clone. The rearrangement links TRBV5-5 to TRBJ1-6, with 9 nucleotides matching TRBD1. Germline assignment: CDR1 SGHKS and CDR2 YYEKEE (reference sequence). J lost 0 bases, V lost 2 bases, and 9 bases had no gene match. This CDR3 region has 19 residues. CDR3 DNA sequence: TGTGCCAGCAGCTTACGACAGGGGGTCTTCTCCTCCTATAATTCACCCCTCCACTTT. As protein: CASSLRQGVFSSYNSPLHF.

The chain carries TRBV30 and TRBJ2-7; D may be TRBD2 (5 bases). Germline V lookup: CDR1 GTSNPN, CDR2 SVGIG (reference sequence). V was cut by 0 bases and J by 0 bases, with 9 bases left in between. The length of the CDR3 is 14 residues. The CDR3 loop reads CAWSVGLISYEQYF. CDR3 nucleotides: TGTGCCTGGAGTGTCGGACTTATCTCCTACGAGCAGTACTTC. The variable domain in full, completed from reference TRBV30 and TRBJ2-7, reads SQTIHQWPATLVQPVGSPLSLECTVEGTSNPNLYWYRQAAGRGLQLLFYSVGIGQISSEVPQNLSASRPQDRQFILSSKKLLLSDSGFYLCAWSVGLISYEQYFGPGTRLTVT.

The chain is built from TRBV18 and TRBJ2-1; 10 bases agree with TRBD2. V shed 2 bases, J shed 7 bases, and the junction held 5 bases outside the gene matches. Germline CDR1 KGHSH, CDR2 LQKENI. CDR3 size: 15 residues. CDR3 bases: TGTGCCAGCTCACCAGGACTAGCGGCAGCTAATGAGCAGTTCTTC. This translates into CASSPGLAAANEQFF.

J is TRBJ2-3 and V is TRBV28; TRBD2 is a possible D gene (6 bases). Germline CDR1 MDHEN, CDR2 SYDVKM. CDR3 size: 14 residues. Trimming took off 7 bases at V and 8 bases at J, with 19 bases between the two ends. The CDR3 DNA sequence: TGTGCCAGCAACCGGGGGACGTATGAGATTACGCAGTATTTT. Amino acids: CASNRGTYEITQYF.

The rearrangement uses TRBV30 and TRBJ1-1; 12 nucleotides align to TRBD1. Per the germline V gene, CDR1 is GTSNPN and CDR2 is SVGIG (reference sequence). V lost 5 bases and J lost 4; bases outside the gene matches: 11. The CDR3 is made up of 16 amino acids. CDR3 coding DNA: TGTGCCTGGGAGAGGGGGACAGGGGGCCGGAGCACTGAAGCTTTCTTT. Protein product: CAWERGTGGRSTEAFF.

The V gene is TRBV6-1, the J gene TRBJ2-5; a possible D gene is TRBD2 (7 bases). Germline loops: CDR1 MNHNS, CDR2 SASEGT. This CDR3 is 15 amino acids long. V lost 2 bases to trimming and J lost 4 bases, with 14 bases between them. The CDR3 protein is CASSERGGGGETQYF. The CDR3 DNA reads as TGTGCCAGCAGTGAAAGGGGGGGAGGGGGAGAGACCCAGTACTTC.

The chain couples TRBV18 to TRBJ1-6; 7 bases agree with TRBD1. The ends lost 0 bases at V and 11 bases at J; junction bases unmatched: 10. Germline CDR1 KGHSH, CDR2 LQKENI. The CDR3 runs 16 residues. The CDR3 sequence is CASSPPGRGLKPPLHF. CDR3 nucleotides: TGTGCCAGCTCACCACCGGGTAGGGGGCTTAAGCCACCCCTCCACTTT. Filled out from reference TRBV18 and TRBJ1-6, the complete variable domain reads NAGVMQNPRHLVRRRGQEARLRCSPMKGHSHVYWYRQLPEEGLKFMVYLQKENIIDESGMPKERFSAEFPKEGPSILRIQQVVRGDSAAYFCASSPPGRGLKPPLHFGNGTRLTVT.

The gene calls are TRBV5-1 and TRBJ1-4; tentative D call: TRBD1 (5 bases). This CDR3 spans 15 amino acids. The ends were cut back, 4 bases at V and 8 bases at J, with 18 bases in the middle. Germline CDR1 reads SGHRS; CDR2 reads YFSETQ. Here the CDR3 reads CASSLGQSGDEKLFF. CDR3 coding DNA: TGCGCCAGCAGCCTGGGGCAGTCCGGAGACGAAAAACTGTTTTTT.

This clone was seen once. V is TRBV5-4 and J is TRBJ2-5, with D possibly matching TRBD1 (7 bases). This CDR3 region has 15 residues. Germline CDR1 and CDR2: SGHNT and YYREEE (reference sequence). V was pared by 5 bases and J by 5 bases, with 19 bases between. For the CDR3, the DNA is TGTGCCAGCAGAGGAGGGGGCTCCCAAGTGGAGACCCAGTACTTC. Its translation: CASRGGGSQVETQYF.

The chain's CDR3 is CAIRQISYNSPLHF. The CDR3 region has the DNA TGTGCCATCCGACAGATCTCCTATAATTCACCCCTCCACTTT. The J gene is TRBJ1-6, the V gene TRBV10-3; D possibly corresponds to TRBD1 (5 bases). The length of the CDR3 is 14 residues. Trimming left V 8 bases short and J 0 bases short, with 8 bases between. Germline values: CDR1 ENHRY, CDR2 SYGVKD.

The chain recombines TRBV27 with TRBJ1-4, with 7 positions matching TRBD1. The V gene's germline CDR1 is MNHEY and CDR2 SMNVEV (reference sequence). The CDR3 length is 17 residues. The J segment lost 0 bases and the V segment lost 5 bases, leaving 9 bases of the junction unmatched. In nucleotides, the CDR3 is TGTGCCAGCAGTCCCCCCCGGCAGGGGGCAACTAATGAAAAACTGTTTTTT. This sequence encodes CASSPPRQGATNEKLFF.

The chain uses TRBV5-4 and TRBJ1-1, with 9 nucleotides matching TRBD1. The CDR3 has 14 residues. J gave up 5 bases and V 4 bases, and 6 bases lay outside the gene matches. CDR1 SGHNT and CDR2 YYREEE come from the germline V gene (reference sequence). The CDR3, as DNA: TGTGCCAGCAGCCCCGGGACAGGGAGAACTGAAGCTTTCTTT. It is translated as CASSPGTGRTEAFF.

CDR3 bases: TGTGCCAGCAGCCCCGGACTGGGAGGTGAAGGTACGTTCTACAATGAGCAGTTCTTC. It specifies CASSPGLGGEGTFYNEQFF. V is TRBV11-3 and J is TRBJ2-1, with a weak D call TRBD2 (6 bases). Trimming removed 5 bases from V and 3 bases from J, with 26 bases in between. The CDR3 has 19 amino acids. The germline gives CDR1 SGHNT, CDR2 YENEEA.

The gene calls are TRBV6-5 and TRBJ2-1; D remains ambiguous. The CDR3 sequence is 14 residues long. Germline assignment: CDR1 MNHEY and CDR2 SVGAGI. V lost 0 bases to trimming and J lost 8 bases, with 11 bases between them. The CDR3 DNA reads TGTGCCAGCAGTTACTCGAGACTTTTTTATGAGCAGTTCTTC. Translating gives CASSYSRLFYEQFF.

V and J are TRBV19 and TRBJ2-1; TRBD2 might be the D (6 bases). The CDR3 extends over 13 amino acids. V was cut by 3 bases and J by 8 bases, with 11 bases left in between. Germline V lookup: CDR1 LNHDA, CDR2 SQIVND (reference sequence). The CDR3: CASSIVGTYEQFF. The CDR3 DNA is TGTGCCAGTAGTATCGTGGGGACTTATGAGCAGTTCTTC.

The chain employs TRBV19 and TRBJ2-7; TRBD2 matches at 8 bases. V was clipped by 5 bases and J by 0 bases; unmatched bases: 9. Germline CDR1 and CDR2: LNHDA and SQIVND (reference sequence). This CDR3 spans 16 amino acids. The CDR3 region is CASSRGGSFPSYEQYF. In nucleotides, the CDR3 is TGTGCCAGTAGTCGGGGGGGCAGCTTCCCCTCCTACGAGCAGTACTTC.

V is TRBV19 and J is TRBJ2-3, with D tentatively TRBD2 (5 bases). CDR1 is LNHDA and CDR2 is SQIVND in the germline V gene (reference sequence). Trimming took 5 bases from V and 3 from J, leaving 18 bases between them. The length of the CDR3 is 16 residues. The CDR3: CASSHRRAGGTDTQYF. CDR3 nucleotide sequence: TGTGCCAGTAGTCACCGTCGGGCGGGTGGAACAGATACGCAGTATTTT.

This rearrangement joins TRBV6-5 to TRBJ2-7; D possibly corresponds to TRBD1 (5 bases). Germline V gene data show CDR1 as MNHEY and CDR2 as SVGAGI. This CDR3 is built from 15 residues. Trimming left V 3 bases short and J 6 bases short, with 18 bases between. The chain's CDR3 is CASSYGSRFGAEQYF. In nucleotides, the CDR3 is TGTGCCAGCAGTTATGGTTCGAGGTTTGGGGCCGAGCAGTACTTC.